This T cell receptor (beta chain) is from a study of neurological immune-mediated disorders. Overall study results and limits: Expanded clones shared no CDR3 amino acid sequences across subjects, suggesting private repertoires in all groups.

CDR1 MDHEN and CDR2 SYDVKM come from the germline V gene. Trimming removed 2 bases from V and 8 bases from J, with 4 bases in between. CDR3 size: 11 residues. Template-switch 5'RACE cDNA synthesis added a 10-nucleotide unique molecular identifier. Every sequencing run gave over 180 million TCR-beta sequences, taken from 15-18 subjects. TCRdb fed the 5' RACE reads into MiXCR, producing one record per CDR3 protein. The sample consists of roughly 40,000 distinct CDR3 sequences, 2.5% of them appearing once. Unsorted libraries came from 2 million PBMCs stored at -80 °C. Only a few counts were recorded for this clonotype. Its cognate antigen is unknown.

The sequenced sample was PBMCs. The TCR was taken from a man aged 45 to 65 with multiple sclerosis. The rearrangement joins TRBV28 to TRBJ2-1, with D hard to call. The CDR3 reads CASSLIDEQFF. The DNA for the CDR3 is TGTGCCAGCAGTTTAATAGATGAGCAGTTCTTC.